The sample holds many counts of the clone carrying this T cell receptor (beta chain). Its matching antigen is unknown. The data stem from a study of T cells in Graves' hyperthyroidism and ophthalmopathy. The overall study: At initial diagnosis, before any treatment had begun, peripheral blood was obtained. Findings and caveats of the study: The model foresaw ophthalmopathy a median about 6.1 months prior to onset.

10 ml fresh peripheral blood yielded the PBMCs. RNA transcripts were the template for amplifying TCR beta CDR3 regions. The HTBI primer set drove a first-round RT-PCR of the TCR CDR3. TCRdb passed the multiplex PCR reads through MiXCR, listing each CDR3 protein once. The sample carries about 600,000 distinct CDR3 sequences, around 15% recorded once. V lost 5 bases and J 4 bases, leaving 10 bases between the germline ends. The CDR3 has 12 residues. Per germline, CDR1 DFQATT and CDR2 SNEGSKA (reference sequence). Sequenced input: blood. The chain couples TRBV20-1 to TRBJ2-3; D not certain. The receptor was derived from a woman aged 40 to 55 with Graves' ophthalmopathy. The CDR3 bases are TGCAGTGCTCCTTCGGGTGCAGATACGCAGTATTTT. Translated: CSAPSGADTQYF.